This T cell receptor (beta chain) was sequenced during a study of control samples from healthy donors and cancer patients. The CDR3 consists of 13 residues. The V gene lost 10 bases and the J gene lost 0 bases, with 12 bases spanning the gap. Germline CDR1 and CDR2: SNHLY and FYNNEI. Profiled with immunoSEQ multiplex PCR; TCRdb holds only in-frame clones, not every one. This sample has 170,000 or so clones, with more than 90% found just once. Sequencing was carried out using blood. The chain is built from TRBV2 and TRBJ2-5, with D possibly TRBD1 on 5 matching bases. The receptor's source is a woman aged 40 to 49 in good health. CDR3 region: CAISGPYQETQYF. In DNA, the CDR3 is TGTGCCATCTCAGGGCCATACCAAGAGACCCAGTACTTC.